The T cell receptor beta chain under discussion was sequenced for a study of T cell repertoires in cytomegalovirus infection. Overall study context: Based on public TCR beta signatures, there were indications of CMV infection and of a matching HLA type.

Regarding this clonotype: As yet, its antigen is unknown.

Via MiXCR, TCRdb re-called the reads, giving one row per CDR3 protein. The table lists about 260,000 distinct CDR3 sequences, around 13% of them singletons. Trimming removed 1 base from V and 4 bases from J, with 11 bases in between. From germline, CDR1 is MNHEY and CDR2 SMNVEV (reference sequence). The CDR3 consists of 15 residues. Study conclusions and caveats: Predominance within the ex vivo response was attributable to HLA-C-restricted CMV-specific TCR beta clonotypes. Carriers of CMV and the relevant HLA type were discriminated by public TCR beta frequency.

This TCR derives from a human donor in good health (CMV status not recorded). Some clones in this sample may be carry-over from other donors' samples. The sequenced material came from PBMCs. The gene calls are TRBV27 and TRBJ1-5, with unresolved D. This chain's CDR3 is CASSLFGSENQPQHF. The CDR3 nucleotides read TGTGCCAGCAGTTTATTTGGATCGGAGAATCAGCCCCAGCATTTT.